This T cell receptor beta chain was retrieved from a study of blood T cell repertoires in COVID-19. Methods used by the authors: Estimates of nucleated cell counts were drawn from the amplification of reference gene primers. This table comes from immunoSEQ multiplex PCR, and its TCRdb copy is limited to in-frame clones, with some not included. The D gene and trimming were derived from the DNA, and the V and J assignments and clone size from that table. The data contain about 60,000 clones, 80% to 90% of them singletons. CDR1 is SGDLS and CDR2 is YYNGEE in the germline V gene. Losses at the gene ends were 2 bases for V and 3 bases for J; bases not matched to a gene: 5. This CDR3 region has 15 residues.

The sample consisted of peripheral blood. The V call is TRBV9, the J call TRBJ2-1; 7 bases line up with TRBD2. This TCR was sampled from a man in his 60s with acute or convalescent COVID-19. CDR3 loop: CASSVTGTNYNEQFF. CDR3 DNA: TGTGCCAGCAGCGTCACCGGGACTAACTACAATGAGCAGTTCTTC.